The rows below give T cell receptor beta chains drawn from one sample of a study of regulatory T cells in long-lasting Graves disease. TCRdb fed the multiplex PCR reads into MiXCR, producing one record per CDR3 protein. The data show fewer than 400,000 distinct CDR3 sequences, 20% seen once. The source material was peripheral blood mononuclear cells (PBMCs), sampled when the disease was refractory, from a patient treated with antithyroid drugs. Receptors were obtained from a female donor with Graves disease. The conserved cysteine and the conserved F or W are not part of the CDR3 here. Each record gives: V gene, CDR3 protein.

v_gene: TRBV30; CDR3aa: AWSPGADTQY
v_gene: TRBV29-1; CDR3aa: SVLPTWDKQETQY
v_gene: TRBV14; CDR3aa: ASSPSPTQPPGETQY
v_gene: TRBV4-1; CDR3aa: ASSQDRLAISYEQY
v_gene: TRBV4-1; CDR3aa: ASSQPGRGSHEQY
v_gene: TRBV6-1; CDR3aa: ASKGSDTEAF
v_gene: TRBV5-1; CDR3aa: ASSPPLGDTVPEGDNEQY
v_gene: TRBV10-3; CDR3aa: AISGEAQPQH
v_gene: TRBV11-2; CDR3aa: ASSLDRGNEQY
v_gene: TRBV18; CDR3aa: ASSPVGETYEQY
v_gene: TRBV7-2; CDR3aa: ASSLGGTQNEQY
v_gene: TRBV24-1; CDR3aa: ATSEQNTYEQY
v_gene: TRBV5-1; CDR3aa: ASSRIRGLGYT
v_gene: TRBV7-6; CDR3aa: ASSSSRTGRWYDTGELF
v_gene: TRBV6-1; CDR3aa: ASNLAGVYGETQY
v_gene: TRBV2; CDR3aa: ASSEGTPDWSSYEQY
v_gene: TRBV19; CDR3aa: ASSIGELDSNQPQH
v_gene: TRBV28; CDR3aa: ASRMDRSSYNEQF
v_gene: TRBV5-1; CDR3aa: ASSFKANTEAF
v_gene: TRBV6-2/TRBV6-3; CDR3aa: ASSYFLAALGVEKLF
v_gene: TRBV12-5; CDR3aa: ASSLITGQTFTKQY
v_gene: TRBV4-2; CDR3aa: ASSQDVFYEQY
v_gene: TRBV27; CDR3aa: ASSLIPADIWETSGKYTPGELF
v_gene: TRBV4-3; CDR3aa: ASSQARKGAGEKLF
v_gene: TRBV28; CDR3aa: ASRAGDEQY
v_gene: TRBV6-1; CDR3aa: ASFRGESTEAF
v_gene: TRBV12-3/TRBV12-4; CDR3aa: ASARNGGLSTDTQY
v_gene: TRBV6-1; CDR3aa: ASSPADYEQY
v_gene: TRBV3-1; CDR3aa: ASSQALGTNEKLF
v_gene: TRBV7-2; CDR3aa: ASSQTSGGSYEQY
v_gene: TRBV6-2/TRBV6-3; CDR3aa: ASSPTGIIDEQY
v_gene: TRBV28; CDR3aa: ASNGDRKEGFYEQY
v_gene: TRBV2; CDR3aa: ASSELLLAKNIQY
v_gene: TRBV20-1; CDR3aa: SAIAGPRNQPQH
v_gene: TRBV7-3; CDR3aa: ASSSTGSGEQF
v_gene: TRBV10-3; CDR3aa: AIKGSEKPF
v_gene: TRBV12-3/TRBV12-4; CDR3aa: ASQTIPNTEAF
v_gene: TRBV7-9; CDR3aa: ASSLAGTDRGAKLF
v_gene: TRBV2; CDR3aa: AGSRTPNQPQH
v_gene: TRBV12-3/TRBV12-4; CDR3aa: ASTLGQKNTEAF
v_gene: TRBV7-9; CDR3aa: ASSLTYTGAYSYEQY
v_gene: TRBV20-1; CDR3aa: SARETVGQPQH
v_gene: TRBV25-1; CDR3aa: ASSDLGLAGWETQY
v_gene: TRBV9; CDR3aa: ASSVEGYGGNEKLF
v_gene: TRBV6-1; CDR3aa: ASGGGPQDTQY
v_gene: TRBV7-2; CDR3aa: ASSLGFRGGEETQY
v_gene: TRBV28; CDR3aa: ASSFAGIGQPQH
v_gene: TRBV7-9; CDR3aa: ASSFSGRDNEQF
v_gene: TRBV5-1; CDR3aa: ASSLASGEAF
v_gene: TRBV7-2; CDR3aa: ASSLGTGGPGGYT
v_gene: TRBV20-1; CDR3aa: SARGDRGLETQY
v_gene: TRBV7-3; CDR3aa: ASSLRRGVYSYEQY
v_gene: TRBV15; CDR3aa: ATSRGDRDILAAF
v_gene: TRBV13; CDR3aa: ASSLSGGQAGANVLT
v_gene: TRBV6-2/TRBV6-3; CDR3aa: ASSYSSRQGVVYEQY
v_gene: TRBV20-1; CDR3aa: SATGTMVSYEQY
v_gene: TRBV5-1; CDR3aa: ASSHWGDRINSPLH